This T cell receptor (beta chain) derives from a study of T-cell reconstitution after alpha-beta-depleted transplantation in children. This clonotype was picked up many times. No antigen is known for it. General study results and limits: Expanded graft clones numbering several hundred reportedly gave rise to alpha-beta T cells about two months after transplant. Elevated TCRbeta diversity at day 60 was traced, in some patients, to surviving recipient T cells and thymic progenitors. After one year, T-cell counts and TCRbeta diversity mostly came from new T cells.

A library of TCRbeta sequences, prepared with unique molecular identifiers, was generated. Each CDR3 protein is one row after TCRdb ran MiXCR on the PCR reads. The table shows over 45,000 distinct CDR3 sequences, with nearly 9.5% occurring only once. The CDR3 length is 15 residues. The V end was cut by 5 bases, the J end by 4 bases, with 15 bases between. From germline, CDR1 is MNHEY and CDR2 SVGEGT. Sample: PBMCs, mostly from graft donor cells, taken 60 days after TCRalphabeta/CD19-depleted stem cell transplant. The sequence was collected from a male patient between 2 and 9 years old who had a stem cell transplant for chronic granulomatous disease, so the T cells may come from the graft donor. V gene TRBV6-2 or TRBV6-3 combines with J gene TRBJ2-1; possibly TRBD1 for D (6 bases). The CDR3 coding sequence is TGTGCCAGCAGTCTCCTAAGGACAGTGTACAATGAGCAGTTCTTC. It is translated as CASSLLRTVYNEQFF.